The 9 T cell receptor beta chains below were found in one sample sequenced in a study of blood T cells in healthy people across ages. Using a J-beta primer mix together with a sample-barcoded 5' primer, a second PCR was run for about 6 to 11 cycles. TCRdb passed the 5' RACE reads through MiXCR, listing each CDR3 protein once. The table includes some 1,800,000 distinct CDR3 sequences, about two fifths detected once. The sequenced material came from blood. The receptors derive from a human donor in good health.

The rearrangement links TRBV28 to TRBJ2-1; D unresolved. This CDR3 has 16 amino acids. V lost 5 bases to trimming and J lost 5 bases, with 19 bases between them. Germline V CDR1 and CDR2: MDHEN, SYDVKM. The CDR3 loop reads CASSRPTSRTNNEQFF. Written as DNA, the CDR3 is TGTGCCAGCAGTCGACCGACTTCCCGAACAAACAATGAGCAGTTCTTC.

The rearrangement joins TRBV11-1 to TRBJ2-1; weak D call: TRBD1 (5 bases). The CDR3 is made up of 15 amino acids. Trimming took 2 bases from V and 2 from J, leaving 10 bases between them. Germline lookup yields CDR1 SGHAT and CDR2 FQDESV (reference sequence). CDR3 sequence (DNA): TGTGCCAGCAGCTTAACCAGGGCTACCTACAATGAGCAGTTCTTC. Encoded protein: CASSLTRATYNEQFF.

This clonotype was recorded many times. A junction end diverges from the germline sequence, so it may reflect a read error. V usage is TRBV29-1 and J usage is TRBJ2-7; TRBD1 matches 11 bases. The V gene's germline CDR1 is SQVTM and CDR2 ANQGSEA. CDR3 size: 14 residues. CDR3 amino acids: CSVEGTGGSYEQYF. The CDR3, as DNA: TGCAGCGTAGAAGGGACAGGGGGTTCCTACGAGCAGTACTTC.

The chain has TRBV3-1 and TRBJ2-4, with D possibly being TRBD1 (6 bases). The CDR3 runs to 12 residues. Germline CDR1 reads LGHDT; CDR2 reads YNNKEL (reference sequence). V lost 3 bases and J lost 8, with 8 bases in between. The CDR3 coding sequence is TGTGCCAGCAGCCAGAAGGGGGACATTCAGTACTTC. Translation: CASSQKGDIQYF. Filled out from reference TRBV3-1 and TRBJ2-4, the complete variable domain reads DTAVSQTPKYLVTQMGNDKSIKCEQNLGHDTMYWYKQDSKKFLKIMFSYNNKELIINETVPNRFSPKSPDKAHLNLHINSLELGDSAVYFCASSQKGDIQYFGAGTRLSVL.

The chain combines TRBV5-1 with TRBJ2-1; tentatively, D is TRBD1 (6 bases). The CDR3 length is 15 residues. CDR1 is SGHRS and CDR2 is YFSETQ in the germline V gene. Trimming removed 0 bases from V and 8 bases from J, with 15 bases in between. The CDR3 loop is CASSLGAGEWDEQFF. As DNA, the CDR3 is TGCGCCAGCAGCTTGGGAGCAGGGGAGTGGGATGAGCAGTTCTTC.

The chain is built from TRBV30 and TRBJ1-2; D is undetermined. V gave up 0 bases and J gave up 8 bases, with 13 bases separating them. Germline loops: CDR1 GTSNPN, CDR2 SVGIG (reference sequence). There are 13 residues in the CDR3. DNA of the CDR3: TGTGCCTGGAGTGTAACCAGGACGGGAGGCTACACCTTC. As protein: CAWSVTRTGGYTF.

The chain has TRBV27 and TRBJ2-2; D gene unclear. V was shortened by 2 bases and J by 6 bases, with 4 bases between the two germline ends. Germline V gene lookup returns CDR1 MNHEY and CDR2 SMNVEV (reference sequence). This CDR3 has 12 amino acids. The CDR3 bases are TGTGCCAGCAGTTTAAATTCCGGGGAGCTGTTTTTT. Its translation is CASSLNSGELFF.

This clonotype was detected a few times. The V and J genes are TRBV20-1 and TRBJ2-3; the D gene is possibly TRBD2 (7 bases). Per the germline V gene, CDR1 is DFQATT and CDR2 is SNEGSKA (reference sequence). The ends were cut back, 4 bases at V and 2 bases at J, with 10 bases in the middle. This CDR3 comprises 13 residues. CDR3 amino acids: CSAKGGPTDTQYF. DNA of the CDR3: TGCAGTGCTAAGGGGGGGCCCACAGATACGCAGTATTTT.

The chain links TRBV4-3 to TRBJ2-3; D is uncertain. CDR1 is LGHNA and CDR2 is YSLEER in the germline V gene. V was cut by 0 bases and J by 2 bases, with 12 bases left in between. There are 16 residues in the CDR3. The chain's CDR3 is CASSQEALLSTDTQYF. The CDR3 nucleotides are TGCGCCAGCAGCCAAGAAGCTTTACTGTCCACAGATACGCAGTATTTT.